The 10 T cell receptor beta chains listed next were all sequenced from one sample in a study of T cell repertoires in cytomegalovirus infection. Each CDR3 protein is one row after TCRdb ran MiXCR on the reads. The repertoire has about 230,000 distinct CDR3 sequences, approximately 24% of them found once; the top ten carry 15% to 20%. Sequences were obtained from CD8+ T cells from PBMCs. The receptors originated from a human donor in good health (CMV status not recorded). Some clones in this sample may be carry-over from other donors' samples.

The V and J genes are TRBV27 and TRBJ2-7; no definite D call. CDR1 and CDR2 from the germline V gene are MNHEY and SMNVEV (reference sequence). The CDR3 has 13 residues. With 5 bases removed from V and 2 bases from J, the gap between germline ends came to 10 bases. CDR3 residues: CASSPAGTYEQYF. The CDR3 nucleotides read TGTGCCAGCAGTCCCGCTGGGACCTACGAGCAGTACTTC.

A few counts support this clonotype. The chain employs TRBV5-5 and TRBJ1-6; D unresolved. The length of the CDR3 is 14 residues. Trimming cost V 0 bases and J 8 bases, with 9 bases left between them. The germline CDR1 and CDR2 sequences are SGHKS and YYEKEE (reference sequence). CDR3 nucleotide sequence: TGTGCCAGCAGCTTGGGGGCGGGTGATTCACCCCTCCACTTT. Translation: CASSLGAGDSPLHF.

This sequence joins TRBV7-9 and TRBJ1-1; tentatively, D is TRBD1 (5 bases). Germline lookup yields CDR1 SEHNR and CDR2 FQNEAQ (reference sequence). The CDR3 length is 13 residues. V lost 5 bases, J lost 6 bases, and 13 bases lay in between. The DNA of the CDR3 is TGTGCCAGCAGCCCCGATCGGGGGGCTGAAGCTTTCTTT. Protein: CASSPDRGAEAFF.

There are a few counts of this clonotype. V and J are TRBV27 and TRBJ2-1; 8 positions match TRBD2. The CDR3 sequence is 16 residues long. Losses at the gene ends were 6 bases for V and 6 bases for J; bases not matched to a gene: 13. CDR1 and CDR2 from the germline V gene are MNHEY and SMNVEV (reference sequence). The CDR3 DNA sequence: TGTGCCAGCAGAATATCCGGCGTAGCGGGGTTCAATGAGCAGTTCTTC. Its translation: CASRISGVAGFNEQFF.

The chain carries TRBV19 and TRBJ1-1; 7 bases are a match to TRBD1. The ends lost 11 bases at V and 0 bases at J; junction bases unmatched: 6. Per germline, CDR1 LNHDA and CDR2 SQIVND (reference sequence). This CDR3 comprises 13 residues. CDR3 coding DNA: TGTGCCGCCTCGACAGGGTTGAACACTGAAGCTTTCTTT. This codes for CAASTGLNTEAFF.

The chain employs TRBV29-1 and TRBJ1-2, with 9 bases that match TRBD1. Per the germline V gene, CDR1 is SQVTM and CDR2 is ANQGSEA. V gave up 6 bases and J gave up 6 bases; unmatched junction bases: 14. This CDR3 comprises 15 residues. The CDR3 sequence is CSVPGQGISRNGYTF. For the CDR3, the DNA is TGCAGCGTCCCGGGACAGGGTATTTCAAGGAATGGCTACACCTTC.

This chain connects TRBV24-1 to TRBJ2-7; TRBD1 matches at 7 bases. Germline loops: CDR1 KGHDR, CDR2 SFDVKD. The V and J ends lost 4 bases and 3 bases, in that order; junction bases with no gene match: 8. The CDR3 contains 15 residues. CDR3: CATSDPRTGIYEQYF. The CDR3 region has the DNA TGTGCCACCAGTGACCCAAGGACAGGCATCTACGAGCAGTACTTC.

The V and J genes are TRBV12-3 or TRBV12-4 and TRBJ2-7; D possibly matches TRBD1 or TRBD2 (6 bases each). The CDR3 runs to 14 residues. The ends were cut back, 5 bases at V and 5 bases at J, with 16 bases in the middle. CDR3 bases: TGTGCCAGCAGTCAACGGGCAGGGGAGGACGAGCAGTACTTC. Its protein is CASSQRAGEDEQYF.

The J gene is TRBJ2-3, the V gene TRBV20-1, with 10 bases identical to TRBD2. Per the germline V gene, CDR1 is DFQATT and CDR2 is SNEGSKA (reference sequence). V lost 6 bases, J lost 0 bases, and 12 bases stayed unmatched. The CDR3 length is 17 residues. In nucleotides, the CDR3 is TGCAGTGCCCAGTCGGTAGCGGGGGGTACTAGCACAGATACGCAGTATTTT. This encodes CSAQSVAGGTSTDTQYF.

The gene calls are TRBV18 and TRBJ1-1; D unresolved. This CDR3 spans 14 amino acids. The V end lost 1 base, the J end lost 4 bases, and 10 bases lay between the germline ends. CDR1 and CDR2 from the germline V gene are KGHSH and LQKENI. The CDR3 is CASSPQEMGTEAFF. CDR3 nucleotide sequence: TGTGCCAGCTCACCACAGGAGATGGGCACTGAAGCTTTCTTT.